This record concerns one T cell receptor (beta chain) sequence. Antigen specificity is unknown. The sample is drawn from a study of CD4 T cells in relation to SARS-CoV-2 and coronaviruses. The wider study: Crossreactive spike epitopes shared across donors were mapped to their HLA restriction.

Unexposed donor CD4+ T cells date from about 2010-2019, before the COVID-19 pandemic. CD4+ T cells were isolated from the cells after roughly 11 days of culture. Cells permitting, SARS-CoV-2 S/N and four cold-coronavirus spikes were tested on unexposed-donor CD4+ T cells. Each well had a few million PBMCs in roughly 5% human AB serum with IL-2. Sequenced by immunoSEQ multiplex PCR; TCRdb stores in-frame clones only, minus some. This table has 25,000 to 30,000 clones, 75% to 80% appearing once. Overall study results and limits: Compared with monoreactive clones, crossreactive clones showed significantly weaker SARS-CoV-2 expansion.

The TCR was taken from a human donor in good health. The material sequenced was CD4+ T cells from PBMCs, cultured in vitro.

The CDR3, as DNA: TGTGCCAGCAGCCAAGCGGACAGAACCTACAATGAGCAGTTCTTC. Translated: CASSQADRTYNEQFF. The chain recombines TRBV3-1 (or the pseudogene TRBV3-2) with TRBJ2-1; tentatively, D is TRBD1 (6 bases). In germline, CDR1 is LGHDT, CDR2 YNNKEL (reference sequence). The CDR3 length is 15 residues. The germline V and J ends were trimmed by 1 base and 2 bases, with 9 bases remaining between them.